Listed here are 24 T cell receptor beta chains from one sample, sequenced in a study of CD8 T cells in ankylosing spondylitis. TCRdb independently ran MiXCR on the 5' RACE reads; one entry per CDR3 protein. Altogether around 330,000 distinct CDR3 sequences are present, around 10% being singletons, with the ten largest covering around 8.4%. Sequencing was carried out using blood, either unsorted or a sorted T cell fraction (not recorded which). The receptors come from a female donor with ankylosing spondylitis or in good health (not recorded which).

This clonotype was found many times. V usage is TRBV20-1 and J usage is TRBJ1-2; D is ambiguous. Trimming took 0 bases from V and 6 from J, leaving 11 bases between them. There are 13 residues in the CDR3. Germline V gene data show CDR1 as DFQATT and CDR2 as SNEGSKA (reference sequence). In DNA form, the CDR3 reads TGCAGTGCTAGAGAGACACAGAAAGATGGCTACACCTTC. Translating it yields CSARETQKDGYTF.

This clonotype was detected ten times or more. The chain couples TRBV20-1 to TRBJ2-3; TRBD2 agrees at 13 bases. CDR1 DFQATT and CDR2 SNEGSKA come from the germline V gene (reference sequence). The V and J ends lost 0 bases and 8 bases, in that order; junction bases with no gene match: 5. CDR3 size: 15 residues. For the CDR3, the DNA is TGCAGTGCTAGAGATGTCACTAGCGGGAGGGGTACGCAGTATTTT. Amino acids: CSARDVTSGRGTQYF.

The rearrangement joins TRBV27 to TRBJ1-1; maybe TRBD1 (6 bases). Germline-derived CDR1 and CDR2 are MNHEY and SMNVEV (reference sequence). This CDR3 spans 14 amino acids. V lost 2 bases, J lost 5 bases, and 12 bases lay in between. CDR3 residues: CASSLIRGGTEAFF. CDR3 nucleotides: TGTGCCAGCAGTTTAATAAGGGGGGGGACTGAAGCTTTCTTT.

The V call is TRBV14, the J call TRBJ1-1; D possibly corresponds to TRBD1 (6 bases). The CDR3 spans 14 residues. The V gene's germline CDR1 is SGHDN and CDR2 FVKESK. V was trimmed by 0 bases and J by 7 bases, leaving 12 bases between them. This CDR3 reads CASSQDWGADEAFF. As DNA, the CDR3 is TGTGCCAGCAGCCAAGATTGGGGGGCTGATGAAGCTTTCTTT.

This clonotype has ten or more counts. The chain is built from TRBV9 and TRBJ2-5; D is perhaps TRBD1 or TRBD2 (5 bases each). Germline CDR1 SGDLS, CDR2 YYNGEE. This CDR3 region has 14 residues. V was clipped by 0 bases and J by 4 bases, with 10 bases between them. The CDR3 region has the DNA TGTGCCAGCAGCGTAGGGGGGAGACGAGAGACCCAGTACTTC. It is translated as CASSVGGRRETQYF.

The sample holds many counts of this clonotype. This rearrangement joins TRBV5-1 to TRBJ2-3; D is unclear. V gave up 1 base and J gave up 3 bases, with 0 bases separating them. Germline V gene lookup returns CDR1 SGHRS and CDR2 YFSETQ. This CDR3 is 11 amino acids long. The CDR3 DNA reads as TGCGCCAGCAGCTTGACAGATACGCAGTATTTT. Translating it yields CASSLTDTQYF.

This clonotype appeared many times. V gene TRBV7-3 combines with J gene TRBJ2-3; D is unresolved. Trimming left V 2 bases short and J 0 bases short, with 6 bases between. The CDR3 is 14 amino acids. Germline CDR1 is SGHTA and CDR2 is FQGTGA. The CDR3 spells CASSLDGSTDTQYF. CDR3 in DNA: TGTGCCAGCAGCTTAGATGGGAGCACAGATACGCAGTATTTT. Supplemented by reference TRBV7-3 and TRBJ2-3, the full variable domain reads GAGVSQTPSNKVTEKGKYVELRCDPISGHTALYWYRQSLGQGPEFLIYFQGTGAADDSGLPNDRFFAVRPEGSVSTLKIQRTERGDSAVYLCASSLDGSTDTQYFGPGTRLTVL.

This clonotype was counted at least ten times. The chain is built from TRBV12-3 or TRBV12-4 and TRBJ1-3; no firm D call. V was cut by 8 bases and J by 5 bases, with 16 bases left in between. This CDR3 region has 14 residues. CDR3: CASVLLWGRNTIYF. In nucleotides, the CDR3 is TGTGCCAGCGTCCTCCTTTGGGGAAGAAACACCATATATTTT.

A word on this clonotype: The junction does not match germline at one end; this may be a read error. The CDR3 spells CASSPAVTNYSYTF. In DNA, the CDR3 is TGTGCCAGCAGTCCGGCGGTGACTAACTATAGCTACACCTTC. The rearrangement joins TRBV6-1 to TRBJ1-2; D is unclear. Germline values: CDR1 MNHNS, CDR2 SASEGT. The CDR3 sequence is 14 residues long.

Points on this clonotype: This sequence may be a read error, since a much larger clone differs from it by one base. This chain connects TRBV6-6 to TRBJ2-7, with D perhaps TRBD1 or TRBD2 (5 bases each). Germline V gives CDR1 MNHNY, CDR2 SVGAGI (reference sequence). The CDR3 has 13 residues. CDR3 in amino acids: CANSSLTGGEQYF. The CDR3 DNA sequence: TGTGCCAACAGTTCGCTTACAGGAGGCGAGCAGTACTTC.

The table lists this clonotype with a few counts. V gene TRBV20-1 combines with J gene TRBJ2-5; no definite D call. Germline-derived CDR1 and CDR2 are DFQATT and SNEGSKA (reference sequence). Trimming pared 1 base from V and 3 bases from J, leaving 12 bases between. This CDR3 comprises 14 residues. The CDR3 sequence: CSARASHREETQYF. The CDR3 nucleotides are TGCAGTGCTAGAGCCTCACATAGGGAAGAGACCCAGTACTTC.

Only a few counts were recorded for this clonotype. This chain's CDR3 is CASSPTGGQNGYGYTF. The CDR3 bases are TGTGCCAGCAGCCCGACAGGGGGCCAGAACGGCTATGGCTACACCTTC. V gene TRBV7-2 combines with J gene TRBJ1-2; 10 positions match TRBD1. CDR1 and CDR2 (germline): SGHTA, FQGNSA. The junction had 10 bases not matched to a gene; V was cut back by 5 bases and J by 4 bases. The CDR3 sequence is 16 residues long.

The chain has TRBV5-1 and TRBJ2-1; possibly TRBD2 for D (5 bases). The germline V gene has CDR1 SGHRS and CDR2 YFSETQ. The CDR3 is 15 residues long. V lost 2 bases and J lost 0, with 9 bases in between. CDR3 sequence (DNA): TGCGCCAGCAGCTTTAGCGTGGGCTCCTACAATGAGCAGTTCTTC. Amino acid sequence: CASSFSVGSYNEQFF.

This clonotype was seen ten or more times. The rearrangement uses TRBV20-1 and TRBJ2-3; 9 nucleotides line up with TRBD2. V trimming: 5 bases; J trimming: 4 bases; junction bases outside the gene matches: 7. Germline V lookup: CDR1 DFQATT, CDR2 SNEGSKA (reference sequence). The CDR3 runs to 14 residues. CDR3 in amino acids: CSAAAGGLADTQYF. The CDR3 DNA is TGCAGTGCTGCAGCGGGGGGCTTGGCAGATACGCAGTATTTT.

In this sample, this clonotype turned up many times. This chain links TRBV12-3 or TRBV12-4 with TRBJ2-3; TRBD1 or TRBD2 may be the D gene (5 bases each). Trimming cost V 6 bases and J 8 bases, with 21 bases left between them. The length of the CDR3 is 15 residues. CDR3 nucleotide sequence: TGTGCCAGCAGCCCCGGGACCCATAGGACCGGTACGCAGTATTTT. Translation: CASSPGTHRTGTQYF.

This clonotype was counted many times. V gene TRBV20-1 combines with J gene TRBJ2-3; perhaps TRBD1 as D (5 bases). The CDR3 is 16 residues long. Germline CDR1 reads DFQATT; CDR2 reads SNEGSKA (reference sequence). The V end lost 0 bases, the J end lost 0 bases, and 13 bases lay between the germline ends. CDR3 sequence: CSARDMGRSSTDTQYF. The CDR3 DNA follows: TGCAGTGCTAGAGATATGGGGCGGTCTAGCACAGATACGCAGTATTTT.

This clonotype has a handful of counts. V gene TRBV3-1 combines with J gene TRBJ2-7; 8 bases agree with TRBD1. CDR3 length: 16 amino acids. V dropped 0 bases and J dropped 1; count of bases not matched to a gene: 5. Germline V gene lookup returns CDR1 LGHDT and CDR2 YNNKEL (reference sequence). The CDR3 DNA reads as TGTGCCAGCAGCCAAGACGACAGGGGACCGTCCTACGAGCAGTACTTC. Its translation: CASSQDDRGPSYEQYF.

This clonotype was found many times. This sequence joins TRBV5-1 and TRBJ2-1, with D perhaps TRBD1 or TRBD2 (6 bases each). Germline values: CDR1 SGHRS, CDR2 YFSETQ. The CDR3 extends over 16 amino acids. The ends were cut back, 2 bases at V and 6 bases at J, with 18 bases in the middle. The CDR3 DNA reads TGCGCCAGCAGCTTAACGATCCCCAGGGGAGGCAATGAGCAGTTCTTC. Its protein product is CASSLTIPRGGNEQFF.

This clonotype was counted at least ten times. The gene calls are TRBV5-1 and TRBJ2-2; TRBD2 aligns across 13 bases. V lost 3 bases and J lost 4; bases outside the gene matches: 9. Germline values: CDR1 SGHRS, CDR2 YFSETQ. This CDR3 has 18 amino acids. This CDR3 reads CASSSRTSGRVSTGELFF. CDR3 coding DNA: TGCGCCAGCAGCTCAAGGACTAGCGGGAGAGTAAGCACCGGGGAGCTGTTTTTT.

In its sample, this clonotype was seen many times. CDR3 residues: CSARQGAQPQHF. CDR3 bases: TGCAGTGCTCGGCAGGGGGCCCAGCCCCAGCATTTT. This rearrangement joins TRBV20-1 to TRBJ1-5; 8 bases are shared with TRBD1. Germline trimming cut 5 bases from V and 7 bases from J; bases unmatched to any gene: 4. Germline loops: CDR1 DFQATT, CDR2 SNEGSKA (reference sequence). The CDR3 length is 12 residues.

With respect to this clonotype: This may come from a read error, since a much larger clone is one base off. The V and J genes are TRBV7-9 and TRBJ2-1; the D gene is possibly TRBD1 (5 bases). The CDR3 covers 14 residues. V lost 3 bases, J lost 5 bases, and 11 bases lay in between. The germline gives CDR1 SEHNR, CDR2 FQNEAQ (reference sequence). The CDR3: CASSFPWTNNEQFF. CDR3 DNA: TGTGCCAGCAGCTTCCCCTGGACAAACAATGAGCAGTTCTTC.

This clonotype occurred many times. The genes are TRBV9 and TRBJ2-1; either TRBD1 or TRBD2 may fit D (6 bases each). The germline V gene encodes CDR1 SGDLS and CDR2 YYNGEE. V was clipped by 4 bases and J by 4 bases, with 18 bases between them. This CDR3 contains 16 residues. Written as DNA, the CDR3 is TGTGCCAGCAGCCCCCAAGAACAAGGGGGGTACAATGAGCAGTTCTTC. Amino acid sequence: CASSPQEQGGYNEQFF.

This clonotype was detected many times. J is TRBJ1-1 and V is TRBV15, with D tentatively TRBD1 (5 bases). The V gene's germline CDR1 is LNHNV and CDR2 YYDKDF (reference sequence). Trimming left V 5 bases short and J 4 bases short, with 14 bases between. This CDR3 contains 14 residues. The CDR3 DNA is TGTGCCACCAGCCAGAGAGACAGCGGCACTGAAGCTTTCTTT. Residues: CATSQRDSGTEAFF.

This clonotype occurred many times. The chain recombines TRBV28 with TRBJ2-7; D is uncertain. Germline V gene lookup returns CDR1 MDHEN and CDR2 SYDVKM. The V and J ends lost 3 bases and 5 bases respectively, with 5 bases between them. The CDR3 sequence is 11 residues long. The CDR3 protein is CASSFEDEQYF. The CDR3 DNA is TGTGCCAGCAGTTTCGAGGACGAGCAGTACTTC.